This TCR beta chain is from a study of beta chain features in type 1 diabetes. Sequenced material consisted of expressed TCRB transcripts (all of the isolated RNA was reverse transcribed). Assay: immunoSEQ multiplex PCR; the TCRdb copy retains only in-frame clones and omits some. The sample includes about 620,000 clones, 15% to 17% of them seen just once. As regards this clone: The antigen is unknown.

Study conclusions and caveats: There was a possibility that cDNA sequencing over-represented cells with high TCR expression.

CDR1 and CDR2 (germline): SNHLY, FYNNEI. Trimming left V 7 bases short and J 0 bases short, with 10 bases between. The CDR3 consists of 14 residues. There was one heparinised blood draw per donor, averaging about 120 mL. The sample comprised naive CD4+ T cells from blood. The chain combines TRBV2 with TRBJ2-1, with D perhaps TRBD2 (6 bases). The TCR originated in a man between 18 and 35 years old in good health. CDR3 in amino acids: CASKRESSYNEQFF. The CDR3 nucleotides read TGTGCCAGCAAACGGGAGAGCTCCTACAATGAGCAGTTCTTC.